This T cell receptor (beta chain) was sequenced during a study of shared clonotypes between healthy human individuals. Per the germline V gene, CDR1 is MGHDK and CDR2 is SYGVNS. The CDR3 runs to 14 residues. The germline V and J ends were trimmed by 8 bases and 5 bases, with 16 bases remaining between them. An assay was performed, and its level was deep. Only in-frame clones appear in the TCRdb table, and some are missing; sequencing was by immunoSEQ multiplex PCR. The sample carries about 1.5 million clones, over 95% recorded once. V usage is TRBV25-1 and J usage is TRBJ2-1, with a possible D match to TRBD2 (6 bases). This TCR derives from a man aged 25 to 40 in good health. Sequences were obtained from naive CD4+ T cells sorted from blood. As for subset: CD45RA+ positively selected. The CDR3: CASRFPGEHNEQFF. The DNA of the CDR3 is TGTGCCAGCCGTTTCCCGGGAGAACACAATGAGCAGTTCTTC.